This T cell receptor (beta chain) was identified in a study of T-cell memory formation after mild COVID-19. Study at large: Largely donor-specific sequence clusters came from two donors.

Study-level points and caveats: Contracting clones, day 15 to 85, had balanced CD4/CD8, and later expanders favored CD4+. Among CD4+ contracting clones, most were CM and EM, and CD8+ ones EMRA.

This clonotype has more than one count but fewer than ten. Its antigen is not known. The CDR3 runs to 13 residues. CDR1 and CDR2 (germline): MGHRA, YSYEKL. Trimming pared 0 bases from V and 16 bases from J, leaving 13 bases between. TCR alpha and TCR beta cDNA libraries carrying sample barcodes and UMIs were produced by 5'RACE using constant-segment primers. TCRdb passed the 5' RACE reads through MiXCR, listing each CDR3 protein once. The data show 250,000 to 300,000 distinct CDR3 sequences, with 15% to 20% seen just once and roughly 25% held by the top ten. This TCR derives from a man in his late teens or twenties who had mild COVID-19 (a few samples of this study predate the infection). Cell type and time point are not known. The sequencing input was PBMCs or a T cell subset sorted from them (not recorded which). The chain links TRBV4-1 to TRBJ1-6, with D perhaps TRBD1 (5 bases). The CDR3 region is CASSQDLEGNLHF. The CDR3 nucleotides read TGCGCCAGCAGCCAAGATCTGGAGGGGAATCTCCACTTT.